The following is a T cell receptor (beta chain) sequence with its context. Its specificity is not known. The sample comes from a study of cytomegalovirus exposure and HLA in healthy donors. Study at large: Most genotyped donors, 65% to 85% of more than 300, had Caucasian-associated genetic ancestry. Study-level points and caveats: A later analysis revealed that TCR association rates differed between HLA loci, peaking at DRB1 and bottoming out at HLA-C. Specificity for CMV antigens was confirmed in vitro for three of the CMV-associated chains. In a later analysis, specific HLA alleles were associated with 16,000 or so TCR beta sequences at a 0.05 false discovery rate.

Researchers ran the PCR with 60 Vbeta and 13 Jbeta primers. Sequencing was performed with immunoSEQ multiplex PCR; in TCRdb, only in-frame clones are kept and a portion is missing. There are around 200,000 clones in the sample; 80% to 90% occur only once, and 1.2% lies in the top ten. The origin of this receptor is a girl aged 2 to 10 in good health and CMV-seropositive. Sequenced input: PBMCs.

CDR3 loop: CASSNRDRAYNEQFF. CDR3 in DNA: TGTGCCAGCAGCAACCGGGACAGGGCCTACAATGAGCAGTTCTTC. This chain links TRBV11-1 with TRBJ2-1; 9 bases agree with TRBD1. The junction had 4 bases not matched to a gene; V was cut back by 5 bases and J by 2 bases. This CDR3 comprises 15 residues. Germline CDR1 is SGHAT and CDR2 is FQDESV (reference sequence).